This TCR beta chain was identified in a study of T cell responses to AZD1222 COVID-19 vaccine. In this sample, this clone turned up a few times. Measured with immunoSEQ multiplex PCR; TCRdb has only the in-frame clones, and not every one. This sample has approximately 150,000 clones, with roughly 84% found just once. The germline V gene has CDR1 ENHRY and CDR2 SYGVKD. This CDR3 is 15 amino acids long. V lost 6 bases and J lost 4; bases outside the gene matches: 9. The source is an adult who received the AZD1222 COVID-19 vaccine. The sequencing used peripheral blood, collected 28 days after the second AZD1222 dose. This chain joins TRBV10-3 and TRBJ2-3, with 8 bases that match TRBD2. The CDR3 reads CAISGLALSADTQYF. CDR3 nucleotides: TGTGCCATCAGCGGACTAGCTTTGTCCGCAGATACGCAGTATTTT.